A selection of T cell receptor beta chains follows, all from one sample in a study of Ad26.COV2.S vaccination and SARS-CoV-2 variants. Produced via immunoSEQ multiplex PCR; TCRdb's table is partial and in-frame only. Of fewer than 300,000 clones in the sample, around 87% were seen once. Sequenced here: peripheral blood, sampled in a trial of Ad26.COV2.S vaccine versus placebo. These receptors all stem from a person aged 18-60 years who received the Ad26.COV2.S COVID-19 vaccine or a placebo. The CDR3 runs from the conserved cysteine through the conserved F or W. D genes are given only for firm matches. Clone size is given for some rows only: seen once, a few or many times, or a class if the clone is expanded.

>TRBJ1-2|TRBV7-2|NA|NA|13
CASSFPTVRGYTF
TGTGCCAGCAGCTTCCCGACAGTCCGGGGCTACACCTTC
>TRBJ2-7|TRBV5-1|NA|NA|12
CASSLNPYEQYF
TGCGCCAGCAGCTTGAACCCTTACGAGCAGTACTTC
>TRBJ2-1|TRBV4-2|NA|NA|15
CASSQIDTTYNEQFF
TGTGCCAGCAGCCAAATTGACACTACCTACAATGAGCAGTTCTTC
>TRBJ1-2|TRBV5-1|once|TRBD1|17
CASSLAGTVGSLYGYTF
TGCGCCAGCAGCTTGGCAGGGACAGTTGGCTCTCTCTATGGCTACACCTTC
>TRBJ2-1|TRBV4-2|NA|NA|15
CASSHLGGPYNEQFF
TGTGCCAGCAGCCACCTAGGGGGTCCCTACAATGAGCAGTTCTTC
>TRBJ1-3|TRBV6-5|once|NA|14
CASSLPDPQRTIYF
TGTGCCAGCAGTCTTCCGGACCCCCAGCGGACCATATATTTT
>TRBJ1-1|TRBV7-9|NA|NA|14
CASSPTAMNTEAFF
TGTGCCAGCAGCCCGACAGCAATGAACACTGAAGCTTTCTTT
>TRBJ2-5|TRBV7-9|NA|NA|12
CASSLDRQTQYF
TGTGCCAGCAGCTTAGATAGGCAGACCCAGTACTTC
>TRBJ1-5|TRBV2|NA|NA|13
CASSEGGKQPQHF
TGTGCCAGCAGTGAAGGGGGGAAACAGCCCCAGCATTTT
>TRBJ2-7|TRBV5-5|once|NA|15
CASSLAAGRIHEQYF
TGTGCCAGCAGCTTGGCCGCAGGGAGGATCCACGAGCAGTACTTC
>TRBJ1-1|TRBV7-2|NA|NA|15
CASSPGGGGNTEAFF
TGTGCCAGCAGCCCGGGTGGAGGTGGGAACACTGAAGCTTTCTTT
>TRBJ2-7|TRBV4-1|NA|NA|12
CASSQGPYEQYF
TGCGCCAGCAGCCAAGGACCATACGAGCAGTACTTC
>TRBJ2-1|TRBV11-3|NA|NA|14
CASSPGGSYNEQFF
TGTGCCAGCAGCCCCGGCGGTTCCTACAATGAGCAGTTCTTC
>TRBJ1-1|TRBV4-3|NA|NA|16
CASSQEAVGGGTEAFF
TGCGCCAGCAGCCAAGAAGCGGTAGGCGGGGGAACTGAAGCTTTCTTT
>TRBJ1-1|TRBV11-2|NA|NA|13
CASRDSLNTEAFF
TGTGCCAGCAGGGACAGTTTGAACACTGAAGCTTTCTTT
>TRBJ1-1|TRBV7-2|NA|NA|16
CASIPRASSINTEAFF
TGTGCCAGCATCCCAAGGGCCAGTTCTATTAACACTGAAGCTTTCTTT
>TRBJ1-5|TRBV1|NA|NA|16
CTSSPKNLSGNQPQHF
TGCACCAGCAGCCCCAAGAATCTTAGTGGCAATCAGCCCCAGCATTTT
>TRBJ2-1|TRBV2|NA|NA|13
CASRPGNANEQFF
TGTGCCAGCAGGCCAGGGAATGCGAATGAGCAGTTCTTC
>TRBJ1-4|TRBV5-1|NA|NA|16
CASSPAGGSTNEKLFF
TGCGCCAGCAGCCCGGCCGGGGGTTCAACTAATGAAAAACTGTTTTTT
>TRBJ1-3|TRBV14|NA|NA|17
CASSQDRERISGNTIYF
TGTGCCAGCAGCCAAGATCGGGAGCGAATCTCTGGAAACACCATATATTTT
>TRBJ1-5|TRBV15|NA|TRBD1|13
CATSRTGDQPQHF
TGTGCCACCAGCAGGACAGGGGATCAGCCCCAGCATTTT
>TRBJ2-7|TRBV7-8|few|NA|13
CAPGTFSSYEQYF
TGTGCCCCTGGGACTTTCAGCTCCTACGAGCAGTACTTC
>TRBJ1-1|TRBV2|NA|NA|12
CASSVGWTEAFF
TGTGCCAGCAGTGTGGGGTGGACTGAAGCTTTCTTT
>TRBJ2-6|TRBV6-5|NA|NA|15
CASSYQRSGANVLTF
TGTGCCAGCAGTTACCAGCGCTCTGGGGCCAACGTCCTGACTTTC
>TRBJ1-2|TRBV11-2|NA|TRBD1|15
CASSSLGQGSYGYTF
TGTGCCAGCAGCTCCCTTGGACAGGGAAGCTATGGCTACACCTTC
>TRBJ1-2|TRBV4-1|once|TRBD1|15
CASSQRRDRGGGYTF
TGCGCCAGCAGCCAACGTCGGGACAGGGGGGGTGGCTACACCTTC
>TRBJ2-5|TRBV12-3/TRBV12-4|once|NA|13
CASTSASWGTQYF
TGTGCCAGCACTTCAGCGTCCTGGGGGACCCAGTACTTC
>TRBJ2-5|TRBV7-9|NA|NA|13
CASSLMAQETQYF
TGTGCCAGCAGCTTGATGGCACAAGAGACCCAGTACTTC
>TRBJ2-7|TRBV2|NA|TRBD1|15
CASTPRDRESYEQYF
TGTGCCAGCACCCCTCGGGACAGAGAGTCCTACGAGCAGTACTTC
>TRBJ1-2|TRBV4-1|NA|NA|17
CASSQDQAGTIEYGYTF
TGCGCCAGCAGCCAAGACCAAGCCGGGACTATCGAATATGGCTACACCTTC
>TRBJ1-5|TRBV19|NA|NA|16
CASSIDRWGSNQPQHF
TGTGCCAGTAGTATAGATCGTTGGGGTTCAAATCAGCCCCAGCATTTT
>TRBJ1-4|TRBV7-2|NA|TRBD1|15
CASSSSGTAREKLFF
TGTGCCAGCAGCTCATCTGGGACAGCTAGAGAAAAACTGTTTTTT
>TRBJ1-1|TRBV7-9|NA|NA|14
CASSLYHGSAEAFF
TGTGCCAGCAGCTTATATCATGGTAGCGCTGAAGCTTTCTTT
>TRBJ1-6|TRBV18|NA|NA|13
CASSPMTDSPLHF
TGTGCCAGCTCACCAATGACAGATTCACCCCTCCACTTT
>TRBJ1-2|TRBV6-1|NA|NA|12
CASSDNGYGYTF
TGTGCCAGCAGTGATAACGGCTATGGCTACACCTTC
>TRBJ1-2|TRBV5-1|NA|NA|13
CASSLDFTGLHTF
TGCGCCAGCAGCTTGGATTTTACGGGACTCCATACCTTC
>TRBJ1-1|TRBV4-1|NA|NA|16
CASSQDQGLRNTEAFF
TGCGCCAGCAGCCAAGATCAGGGGCTAAGGAACACTGAAGCTTTCTTT
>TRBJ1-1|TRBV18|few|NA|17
CASSPPTGSRPNTEAFF
TGTGCCAGCTCACCACCGACAGGATCCAGACCCAACACTGAAGCTTTCTTT
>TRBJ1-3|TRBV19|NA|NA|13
CASSVGQGNTIYF
TGTGCCAGTAGTGTCGGACAGGGAAACACCATATATTTT
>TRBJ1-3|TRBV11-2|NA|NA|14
CASSFGTLGNTIYF
TGTGCCAGCAGCTTCGGGACTCTTGGAAACACCATATATTTT
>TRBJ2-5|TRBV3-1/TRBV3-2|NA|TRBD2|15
CASSQLTSSQETQYF
TGTGCCAGCAGCCAGCTGACTAGCAGCCAAGAGACCCAGTACTTC
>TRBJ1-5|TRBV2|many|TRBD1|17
CASRAPGQGGLNQPQHF
TGTGCCAGCAGAGCTCCGGGACAGGGTGGGCTCAATCAGCCCCAGCATTTT
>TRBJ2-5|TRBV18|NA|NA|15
CASSPFSQAQETQYF
TGTGCCAGCTCACCATTCTCACAGGCGCAAGAGACCCAGTACTTC
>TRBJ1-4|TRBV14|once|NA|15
CASSQKGRRNEKLFF
TGTGCCAGCAGTCAGAAGGGACGGAGGAATGAAAAACTGTTTTTT
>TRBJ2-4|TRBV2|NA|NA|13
CASSATPLGIQYF
TGTGCCAGCAGTGCTACGCCTTTGGGTATTCAGTACTTC
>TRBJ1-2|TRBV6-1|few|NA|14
CASSERQTGNGYTF
TGTGCCAGCAGTGAAAGGCAAACAGGGAATGGCTACACCTTC
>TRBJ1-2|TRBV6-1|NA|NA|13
CASRDNLNYGYTF
TGTGCCAGCAGGGACAATCTTAACTATGGCTACACCTTC
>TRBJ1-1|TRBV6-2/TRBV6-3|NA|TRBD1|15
CASSYPDRRHTEAFF
TGTGCCAGCAGTTACCCGGACAGGAGACACACTGAAGCTTTCTTT
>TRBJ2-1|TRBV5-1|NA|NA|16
CASSLGSTHSYNEQFF
TGCGCCAGCAGCTTGGGGAGTACCCACTCCTACAATGAGCAGTTCTTC
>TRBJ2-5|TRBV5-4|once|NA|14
CASSRGTAQETQYF
TGTGCCAGCAGCCGGGGGACGGCCCAAGAGACCCAGTACTTC
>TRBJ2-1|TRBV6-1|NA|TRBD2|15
CASSEISSGSYEQFF
TGTGCCAGCAGTGAAATCTCTAGCGGGAGTTATGAGCAGTTCTTC
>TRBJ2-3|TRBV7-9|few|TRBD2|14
CASGAGGVTDTQYF
TGTGCCAGCGGAGCGGGGGGTGTAACAGATACGCAGTATTTT
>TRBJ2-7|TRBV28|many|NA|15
CASTPSKTGTYEQYF
TGTGCCAGCACCCCCTCGAAGACAGGCACCTACGAGCAGTACTTC
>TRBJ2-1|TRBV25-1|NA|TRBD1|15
CASRDSPDRGHEQFF
TGTGCCAGCAGAGATTCCCCCGACAGGGGGCATGAGCAGTTCTTC
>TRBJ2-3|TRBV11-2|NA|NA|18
CASSLDGSGPGYTDTQYF
TGTGCCAGCAGCTTAGATGGGAGCGGCCCTGGGTACACAGATACGCAGTATTTT
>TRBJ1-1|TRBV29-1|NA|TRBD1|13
CSVSPGQGAEAFF
TGCAGCGTTTCTCCGGGACAGGGGGCTGAGGCTTTCTTT
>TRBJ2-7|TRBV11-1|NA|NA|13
CASSLGTAYEQYF
TGTGCCAGCAGCTTAGGTACAGCCTACGAGCAGTACTTC
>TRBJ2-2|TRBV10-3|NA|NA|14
CAIGAPANTGELFF
TGTGCCATCGGGGCACCCGCGAACACCGGGGAGCTGTTTTTT
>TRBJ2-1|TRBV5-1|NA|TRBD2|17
CASSFRLAPFYLNEQFF
TGCGCCAGCAGCTTCCGACTAGCCCCCTTTTATCTCAATGAGCAGTTCTTC